Sequencing of this T cell receptor (beta chain) was carried out in a study of EBV T-cell therapy then PD-1 blockade in nasopharyngeal carcinoma. TCRdb keeps only in-frame clones here, not all; method: immunoSEQ multiplex PCR. The repertoire has some 20,000 clones, roughly 84% of them found once; the top ten carry less than 35%. The sample's treatment: AdE1-LMPpoly-expanded autologous EBV-specific T-cell therapy followed by anti-PD-1 nivolumab. Germline V gene lookup returns CDR1 SEHNR and CDR2 FQNEAQ (reference sequence). V shed 5 bases and J 8 bases; nucleotides not matched to a gene: 13. The CDR3 has 15 amino acids. This clone was recorded a few times. Its cognate antigen is unknown.

V gene TRBV7-9 combines with J gene TRBJ2-3, with 7 bases that match TRBD2. This sample comprised CD8+ T cells from blood, obtained at roughly day 32 from a patient whose treatment included autologous EBV-specific T cells and nivolumab. The TCR originated in a man aged 35-49 years with nasopharyngeal carcinoma. The CDR3 sequence: CASSPNGGGQVTQYF. CDR3 DNA sequence: TGTGCCAGCAGCCCAAATGGCGGGGGTCAGGTTACGCAGTATTTT. The full variable domain, its missing parts supplied by reference TRBV7-9 and TRBJ2-3, is DTGVSQNPRHKITKRGQNVTFRCDPISEHNRLYWYRQTLGQGPEFLTYFQNEAQLEKSRLLSDRFSAERPKGSFSTLEIQRTEQGDSAMYLCASSPNGGGQVTQYFGPGTRLTVL.